The present TCR beta chain was sequenced within a study of blood T cell repertoires in COVID-19. Study overall: COVID-19 samples collected from the United States, Italy and Spain covered acute and convalescent phases.

The germline CDR1 and CDR2 sequences are ENHRY and SYGVKD. Trimming removed 9 bases from V and 2 bases from J, with 13 bases in between. This CDR3 has 13 amino acids. This clone was recorded a few times. Some clones are missing from TCRdb's copy, which holds only in-frame ones; the method was immunoSEQ multiplex PCR. The sample lists about 84,000 clones, about three quarters seen once, with 4.5% to 6% in the top ten. Sequencing was carried out using peripheral blood. The sequence came from a man aged 50 to 60 with active or convalescent COVID-19. The chain employs TRBV10-3 and TRBJ1-1; D is perhaps TRBD1 (6 bases). Written as DNA, the CDR3 is TGTGCCATGGCATTAGGGGGAAACACTGAAGCTTTCTTT. It specifies CAMALGGNTEAFF.